Presented here are 23 T cell receptor beta chains from one specimen sequenced in a study of CD8+CD57+ T cells in acquired aplastic anemia. CD8+CD57+ cell expansion had been shown by flow cytometry in patients chosen for sequencing. Genomic DNA constituted the template upon which TCR beta VDJ and CDR3 profiling was performed. One entry per CDR3 protein results from TCRdb running MiXCR on the reads. The table records under 350,000 distinct CDR3 sequences, 56% of them present only once. Specimen: sorted CD4+, CD8+, or CD8+CD57+ T cells (not recorded which) from PBMCs. These receptors came from a human donor with aplastic anemia.

V gene TRBV9 combines with J gene TRBJ1-6; tentative D call: TRBD1 (6 bases). This CDR3 is 14 amino acids long. Germline V gene sequence: CDR1 SGDLS, CDR2 YYNGEE. Trimming shortened V by 3 bases and J by 10 bases, and 14 bases separated the two germline ends. CDR3 nucleotide sequence: TGTGCCAGCAGCGAAGGGGGGGGGGGCTCACCCCTCCACTTT. It translates to CASSEGGGGSPLHF.

The chain recombines TRBV2 with TRBJ2-3; TRBD2 matches 8 bases. Germline V gives CDR1 SNHLY, CDR2 FYNNEI. The V and J ends lost 4 bases and 5 bases, in that order; junction bases with no gene match: 8. CDR3 length: 15 residues. The CDR3: CASSVASGGIDTQYF. CDR3 DNA sequence: TGTGCCAGCAGTGTGGCATCGGGAGGGATAGATACGCAGTATTTT.

This sequence joins TRBV12-3 or TRBV12-4 and TRBJ1-1, with D perhaps TRBD1 (6 bases). The CDR3 sequence is 14 residues long. V was shortened by 4 bases and J by 4 bases, with 13 bases between the two germline ends. CDR3 DNA sequence: TGTGCCAGCAGTTGGACAGCGGTAGGCACTGAAGCTTTCTTT. It translates to CASSWTAVGTEAFF.

This sequence joins TRBV20-1 and TRBJ2-7; the D gene could be TRBD1 or TRBD2 (5 bases each). Between the trimmed V and J ends, which lost 2 bases and 3 bases, there was a span of 20 bases. The CDR3 consists of 16 residues. Germline CDR1 and CDR2: DFQATT and SNEGSKA (reference sequence). CDR3 residues: CSARPLRSGLGYEQYF. DNA for the CDR3: TGCAGTGCTAGACCCCTCAGGTCGGGGCTAGGCTACGAGCAGTACTTC.

About this clonotype: A much larger clone differs from this one at a single base, so this may be a read error. This chain joins TRBV6-5 and TRBJ1-3, with D possibly TRBD1 on 6 matching bases. Trimming removed 6 bases at V and 2 bases at J, with 11 bases between. This CDR3 is built from 14 residues. Germline values: CDR1 MNHEY, CDR2 SVGAGI. The CDR3 bases are TGTGCCAGCAGATTACAGGGCCCTGGAAACACCATATATTTT. Translation: CASRLQGPGNTIYF.

This clonotype was observed once. The junction departs from germline at one end; a sequencing error may be responsible. The genes are TRBV19 and TRBJ2-2, with 9 bases matching TRBD1. CDR3 size: 16 residues. CDR1 is LNHDA and CDR2 is SQIVND in the germline V gene (reference sequence). The CDR3: CASIPSGTGYTGGLFF. The CDR3, as DNA: TGTGCCAGTATCCCCTCCGGGACAGGGTACACCGGGGGGCTGTTTTTT.

This rearrangement joins TRBV10-3 to TRBJ2-3, with D perhaps matching TRBD2 (6 bases). The germline gives CDR1 ENHRY, CDR2 SYGVKD. The CDR3 loop spans 14 amino acids. The V end was cut by 5 bases, the J end by 1 base, with 10 bases between. CDR3 residues: CAISSGWGTDTQYF. The CDR3 DNA reads TGTGCCATCAGTAGCGGGTGGGGCACAGATACGCAGTATTTT.

This clonotype was seen at least ten times. This chain links TRBV6-5 with TRBJ2-5; D uncertain. The V and J ends lost 0 bases and 4 bases respectively, with 9 bases between them. The germline V gene encodes CDR1 MNHEY and CDR2 SVGAGI. The CDR3 contains 14 residues. The CDR3 sequence is CASSYSNRGETQYF. CDR3 sequence (DNA): TGTGCCAGCAGTTACTCGAACCGCGGAGAGACCCAGTACTTC.

The V call is TRBV5-1, the J call TRBJ1-1; D is unresolved. This CDR3 has 15 residues. Germline assignment: CDR1 SGHRS and CDR2 YFSETQ. V lost 5 bases and J 7 bases, leaving 21 bases between the germline ends. CDR3 amino acids: CASRIDSGPYNEAFF. DNA of the CDR3: TGCGCCAGCAGGATTGATAGCGGGCCGTACAATGAAGCTTTCTTT. Based on the CDR3 plus reference TRBV5-1 and TRBJ1-1, the full variable domain is KAGVTQTPRYLIKTRGQQVTLSCSPISGHRSVSWYQQTPGQGLQFLFEYFSETQRNKGNFPGRFSGRQFSNSRSEMNVSTLELGDSALYLCASRIDSGPYNEAFFGQGTRLTVV.

A few counts support this clonotype. The junction shows a germline mismatch at one end, possibly a read error. The chain couples TRBV7-2 to TRBJ2-7; D uncertain. There are 12 residues in the CDR3. Germline-derived CDR1 and CDR2 are SGHTA and FQGNSA. Here the CDR3 reads CASSSVSSEQYF. The CDR3 DNA follows: TGTGCTAGCAGCTCGGTCTCTTCCGAGCAGTACTTC.

This rearrangement joins TRBV2 to TRBJ1-6; D is undetermined. The CDR3 loop spans 13 amino acids. V was trimmed by 6 bases and J by 6 bases, leaving 9 bases between them. CDR1 SNHLY and CDR2 FYNNEI come from the germline V gene. The CDR3 bases are TGTGCCAGCAGGGGGAACTTTAATTCACCCCTCCACTTT. It codes for CASRGNFNSPLHF.

This rearrangement joins TRBV24-1 to TRBJ1-2, with D unresolved. CDR1 and CDR2 (germline): KGHDR, SFDVKD. The CDR3 length is 11 residues. Trimming removed 9 bases at V and 3 bases at J, with 7 bases between. The CDR3: CATAGDYGYTF. The DNA of the CDR3 is TGTGCCACCGCAGGTGACTATGGCTACACCTTC.

This clonotype was seen repeatedly, ten times or more. The V call is TRBV3-1, the J call TRBJ2-7; 10 bases map to TRBD2. Losses at the gene ends were 5 bases for V and 1 base for J; bases not matched to a gene: 5. There are 15 residues in the CDR3. Per germline, CDR1 LGHDT and CDR2 YNNKEL (reference sequence). The CDR3 here is CASSVRTSGSYEQYF. CDR3 nucleotide sequence: TGTGCCAGCAGCGTAAGGACTAGCGGTTCCTACGAGCAGTACTTC.

Remarks on this clonotype: This may stem from a read error, because a much larger clone lies one nucleotide away. The V and J genes are TRBV12-3 or TRBV12-4 and TRBJ2-5; D unresolved. The CDR3 covers 11 residues. The CDR3 region is CASRTQGTQYF. In nucleotides, the CDR3 is TGTGCCAGCAGGACTCAAGGGACCCAGTACTTC.

Only a few counts were recorded for this clonotype. This chain connects TRBV2 to TRBJ2-7; D ambiguous. This CDR3 contains 11 residues. The germline gives CDR1 SNHLY, CDR2 FYNNEI. Trimming pared 7 bases from V and 7 bases from J, leaving 11 bases between. In DNA, the CDR3 is TGTGCCAGCACGCCCGCGTGGGAGCAGTACTTC. Residues: CASTPAWEQYF. The variable domain in full, completed from reference TRBV2 and TRBJ2-7, reads EPEVTQTPSHQVTQMGQEVILRCVPISNHLYFYWYRQILGQKVEFLVSFYNNEISEKSEIFDDQFSVERPDGSNFTLKIRSTKLEDSAMYFCASTPAWEQYFGPGTRLTVT.

The chain recombines TRBV2 with TRBJ2-1; 7 nucleotides line up with TRBD2. The CDR3 length is 15 residues. The germline V gene encodes CDR1 SNHLY and CDR2 FYNNEI. The ends lost 0 bases at V and 2 bases at J; junction bases unmatched: 1. CDR3 nucleotide sequence: TGTGCCAGCAGTGAAGCGGGGGGGGCCTACAATGAGCAGTTCTTC. Translation: CASSEAGGAYNEQFF. Full variable domain (rest looked up from reference TRBV2 and TRBJ2-1): EPEVTQTPSHQVTQMGQEVILRCVPISNHLYFYWYRQILGQKVEFLVSFYNNEISEKSEIFDDQFSVERPDGSNFTLKIRSTKLEDSAMYFCASSEAGGAYNEQFFGPGTRLTVL.

This clonotype was observed a single time. This sequence joins TRBV20-1 and TRBJ2-3; a possible D gene is TRBD1 (6 bases). The ends were cut back, 5 bases at V and 4 bases at J, with 10 bases in the middle. Germline loops: CDR1 DFQATT, CDR2 SNEGSKA (reference sequence). The CDR3 runs 12 residues. The CDR3 is CSADGQPDTQYF. CDR3 DNA sequence: TGCAGTGCTGATGGACAGCCAGATACGCAGTATTTT.

The chain has TRBV11-1 and TRBJ2-7; D unclear. V lost 6 bases and J lost 6, with 12 bases in between. Germline CDR1 and CDR2: SGHAT and FQDESV (reference sequence). The CDR3 loop spans 12 amino acids. DNA for the CDR3: TGTGCCAGCAGTTCGGAAGCCCCCGAGCAGTACTTC. Amino acids: CASSSEAPEQYF.

The chain has TRBV15 and TRBJ1-5, with a weak D call TRBD1 (6 bases). There are 16 residues in the CDR3. The germline V and J ends were trimmed by 4 bases and 4 bases, with 17 bases remaining between them. CDR1 LNHNV and CDR2 YYDKDF come from the germline V gene (reference sequence). The CDR3 sequence is CATSIQGRQGNQPQHF. The CDR3, as DNA: TGTGCCACCAGCATCCAGGGGCGGCAGGGGAATCAGCCCCAGCATTTT.

Only a few counts were recorded for this clonotype. V gene TRBV20-1 combines with J gene TRBJ2-1; a possible D gene is TRBD2 (5 bases). V was clipped by 2 bases and J by 7 bases, with 21 bases between them. The CDR3 is 16 residues long. Germline assignment: CDR1 DFQATT and CDR2 SNEGSKA (reference sequence). The CDR3: CSARHAKPVGGNEQFF. The DNA of the CDR3 is TGCAGTGCTAGACATGCCAAGCCAGTTGGCGGGAATGAGCAGTTCTTC.

The V call is TRBV20-1, the J call TRBJ2-3; D possibly corresponds to TRBD1 (6 bases). CDR1 DFQATT and CDR2 SNEGSKA come from the germline V gene (reference sequence). The V and J ends lost 0 bases and 0 bases respectively, with 16 bases between them. CDR3 length: 17 residues. This CDR3 is CSARDGAGDASTDTQYF. The CDR3 bases are TGCAGTGCTAGAGATGGCGCAGGGGACGCTAGCACAGATACGCAGTATTTT.

The J gene is TRBJ2-7, the V gene TRBV10-2, with 8 bases that match TRBD1. Germline CDR1 reads WSHSY; CDR2 reads SAAADI. CDR3 size: 15 residues. V dropped 2 bases and J dropped 1; count of bases not matched to a gene: 4. CDR3 loop: CASSETGGRSYEQYF. Here the CDR3 DNA reads TGCGCCAGCAGTGAGACAGGGGGAAGGTCCTACGAGCAGTACTTC.

This clonotype was detected many times. The chain recombines TRBV7-9 with TRBJ2-3; possibly TRBD1 or TRBD2 for D (5 bases each). V gave up 7 bases and J gave up 5 bases, with 16 bases separating them. CDR3 size: 14 residues. Germline-derived CDR1 and CDR2 are SEHNR and FQNEAQ (reference sequence). This CDR3 reads CASTWDGKVDTQYF. The CDR3 bases are TGTGCCAGCACCTGGGACGGAAAAGTAGATACGCAGTATTTT.